The rows below give T cell receptor beta chains drawn from one sample of a study of blood T cell repertoires in COVID-19. TCRdb's table, derived via immunoSEQ multiplex PCR, lists solely in-frame clones and lacks some. Of approximately 100,000 clones in the sample, about 85% were seen once. Material for sequencing was peripheral blood. The receptors stem from an older man with acute or convalescent COVID-19. The CDR3 runs from the conserved cysteine through the conserved F or W. D genes are given only for firm matches. Where a row states a size, it is once, few, many or the class of an expanded clone; other rows omit it.

CDR3	DNA	D	size	V	J
CASREDTNEKLFF	TGTGCCAGCAGGGAGGACACTAATGAAAAACTGTTTTTT	-	once	TRBV7-9	TRBJ1-4
CASSPGDRGNSPLHF	TGTGCCAGCTCCCCCGGGGACAGAGGTAATTCACCCCTCCACTTT	TRBD1	once	TRBV18	TRBJ1-6
CASTPGLAGGPGTDTQYF	TGTGCCAGTACCCCGGGACTAGCGGGGGGGCCCGGCACAGATACGCAGTATTTT	TRBD2	-	TRBV19	TRBJ2-3
CASSELAGGSYEQYF	TGTGCCAGCAGTGAACTAGCGGGGGGCTCCTACGAGCAGTACTTC	TRBD2	large	TRBV6-1	TRBJ2-7
CASRGSGGPRGTDTQYF	TGTGCCAGCAGGGGTAGCGGGGGGCCTAGGGGCACAGATACGCAGTATTTT	TRBD2	-	TRBV7-8	TRBJ2-3
CASSMGQGQGEKLFF	TGTGCCAGTAGTATGGGACAGGGGCAGGGAGAAAAACTGTTTTTT	TRBD1	-	TRBV19	TRBJ1-4
CAWSTGTGIYEQYF	TGTGCCTGGAGTACCGGGACAGGGATCTACGAGCAGTACTTC	TRBD1	-	TRBV30	TRBJ2-7
CASSVMSGGYNEQFF	TGTGCCAGCAGTGTCATGAGCGGGGGGTACAATGAGCAGTTCTTC	TRBD2	-	TRBV2	TRBJ2-1
CASRRTVRSGETQYF	TGTGCCAGCAGAAGGACAGTACGTTCCGGAGAGACCCAGTACTTC	-	-	TRBV6-5	TRBJ2-5
CASSEAGGNQPQHF	TGTGCCAGCAGTGAAGCAGGGGGCAATCAGCCCCAGCATTTT	-	-	TRBV2	TRBJ1-5
CASSPRTSGGPRDTQYF	TGTGCCAGCAGTCCCCGGACTAGCGGGGGGCCGAGAGATACGCAGTATTTT	TRBD2	-	TRBV6-6	TRBJ2-3
CASSNWTLRGNQPQHF	TGTGCCAGTAGTAACTGGACACTTAGGGGCAATCAGCCCCAGCATTTT	-	-	TRBV19	TRBJ1-5
CASTLGGATEKLFF	TGTGCCAGCACCTTGGGGGGGGCCACTGAAAAACTGTTTTTT	-	-	TRBV28	TRBJ1-4
CATSEQGRAFF	TGTGCCACCAGTGAACAGGGGAGGGCTTTCTTT	TRBD1	-	TRBV24-1	TRBJ1-1
CASSESRGPYGYTF	TGTGCCAGCAGTGAATCGCGGGGTCCCTATGGCTACACCTTC	-	few	TRBV6-1	TRBJ1-2
CASSVGALFPSTIYF	TGTGCCAGCAGCGTAGGGGCCCTTTTCCCAAGCACCATATATTTT	-	-	TRBV9	TRBJ1-3
CASRLGQIITGELFF	TGTGCCAGCAGACTGGGACAGATAATCACCGGGGAGCTGTTTTTT	TRBD1	-	TRBV4-2	TRBJ2-2
CASSLVLQGAGELFF	TGCGCCAGCAGCTTGGTCTTGCAGGGGGCCGGGGAGCTGTTTTTT	TRBD1	-	TRBV5-1	TRBJ2-2
CASSFGTSNYEQYF	TGTGCCAGCAGCTTTGGGACTAGCAACTACGAGCAGTACTTC	TRBD2	-	TRBV7-2	TRBJ2-7
CASSHNRDFTSYTF	TGTGCCAGCAGCCATAACCGGGACTTTACGAGCTACACCTTC	-	-	TRBV5-4	TRBJ1-2
CASSLGDSGSPLHF	TGCGCCAGCAGCTTGGGGGACTCAGGCTCACCCCTCCACTTT	-	few	TRBV5-1	TRBJ1-6
CASSLSSWGGDGYTF	TGTGCCAGCAGTTTATCATCTTGGGGAGGAGATGGCTACACCTTC	-	-	TRBV27	TRBJ1-2
CASSYTTGGTGELFF	TGTGCCAGCAGTTACACGACAGGGGGAACCGGGGAGCTGTTTTTT	TRBD1	-	TRBV6-5	TRBJ2-2
CASSSQTGSSETQYF	TGCGCCAGCAGCTCCCAGACAGGGAGCAGCGAGACCCAGTACTTC	TRBD1	-	TRBV5-1	TRBJ2-5
CASSEGTGGYNQPQHF	TGCGCCAGCAGCGAGGGGACAGGGGGCTACAATCAGCCCCAGCATTTT	TRBD1	-	TRBV5-1	TRBJ1-5
CASSIADKETQYF	TGTGCCAGTAGTATAGCAGACAAAGAGACCCAGTACTTC	-	-	TRBV19	TRBJ2-5
CASSRGGWYTEAFF	TGTGCCAGCAGCCGAGGGGGCTGGTACACTGAAGCTTTCTTT	TRBD1	-	TRBV7-8	TRBJ1-1
CASSWSGEGNSPLHF	TGTGCCAGCAGTTGGTCAGGGGAGGGTAATTCACCCCTCCACTTT	-	-	TRBV27	TRBJ1-6
CASSSFTGGSEAFF	TGTGCCAGCAGCTCATTTACAGGGGGCTCTGAAGCTTTCTTT	TRBD1	-	TRBV7-8	TRBJ1-1
CASSFSPSRSYEQYF	TGTGCCAGCAGTTTCTCCCCTAGCAGATCCTACGAGCAGTACTTC	-	-	TRBV6-5	TRBJ2-7
CATSRSTGSGNEKLFF	TGTGCCACCAGCAGATCAACCGGGTCTGGTAATGAAAAACTGTTTTTT	-	-	TRBV15	TRBJ1-4
CASSQRGRAYNEQFF	TGTGCCAGCAGCCAAAGGGGTCGAGCCTACAATGAGCAGTTCTTC	-	once	TRBV3-1/TRBV3-2	TRBJ2-1
CASSQDASGAETQYF	TGTGCCAGCAGCCAAGATGCTAGCGGGGCGGAGACCCAGTACTTC	TRBD2	-	TRBV3-1/TRBV3-2	TRBJ2-5
CASSPYTGELFF	TGTGCCAGTAGCCCCTACACCGGGGAGCTGTTTTTT	-	-	TRBV19	TRBJ2-2
CASSQTAGANVLTF	TGTGCCAGCAGCCAGACAGCTGGGGCCAACGTCCTGACTTTC	-	-	TRBV3-1/TRBV3-2	TRBJ2-6
CASPVRGSTGELFF	TGCGCCAGCCCGGTCCGGGGGAGCACCGGGGAGCTGTTTTTT	-	-	TRBV5-1	TRBJ2-2
CAWSPLQGFGTEAFF	TGTGCCTGGAGTCCCCTACAGGGGTTCGGCACTGAAGCTTTCTTT	TRBD1	-	TRBV30	TRBJ1-1
CASSLGSGGPQETQYF	TGTGCCAGCAGTTTAGGAAGCGGGGGGCCACAAGAGACCCAGTACTTC	TRBD2	-	TRBV28	TRBJ2-5
CASSLGTANEKLFF	TGCGCCAGCAGCTTGGGTACGGCTAATGAAAAACTGTTTTTT	-	-	TRBV5-1	TRBJ1-4
CASSPYLNFLAGGRSTDTQYF	TGTGCCAGCAGCCCGTACCTAAACTTTCTAGCGGGGGGAAGAAGCACAGATACGCAGTATTTT	TRBD2	-	TRBV3-1/TRBV3-2	TRBJ2-3
CASSIRGTGRGTEAFF	TGTGCCAGTAGTATTCGGGGGACAGGGCGGGGCACTGAAGCTTTCTTT	TRBD1	-	TRBV19	TRBJ1-1
CASSLGTASDYGYTF	TGTGCCAGCAGCTTAGGGACAGCCTCCGACTATGGCTACACCTTC	-	-	TRBV7-9	TRBJ1-2